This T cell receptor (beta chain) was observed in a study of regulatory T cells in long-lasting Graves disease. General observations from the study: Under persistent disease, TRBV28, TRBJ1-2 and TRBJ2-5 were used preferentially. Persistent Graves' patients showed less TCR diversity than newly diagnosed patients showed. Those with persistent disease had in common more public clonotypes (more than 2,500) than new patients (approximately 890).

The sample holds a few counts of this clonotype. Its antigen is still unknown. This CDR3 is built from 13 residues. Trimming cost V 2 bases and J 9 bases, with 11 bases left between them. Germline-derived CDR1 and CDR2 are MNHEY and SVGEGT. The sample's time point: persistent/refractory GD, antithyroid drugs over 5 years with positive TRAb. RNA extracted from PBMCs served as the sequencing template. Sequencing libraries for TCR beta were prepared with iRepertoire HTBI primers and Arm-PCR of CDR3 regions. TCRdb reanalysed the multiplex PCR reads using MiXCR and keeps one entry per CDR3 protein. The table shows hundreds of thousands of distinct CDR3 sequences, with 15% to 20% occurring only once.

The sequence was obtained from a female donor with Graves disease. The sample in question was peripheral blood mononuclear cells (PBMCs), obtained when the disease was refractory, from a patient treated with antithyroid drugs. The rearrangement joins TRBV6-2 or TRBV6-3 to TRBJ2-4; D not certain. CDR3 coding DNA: TGTGCCAGCAGTTACGGGGAATCGAGCATTCAGTACTTC. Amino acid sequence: CASSYGESSIQYF.